The present T cell receptor beta chain was sequenced within a study of T-cell reconstitution after alpha-beta-depleted transplantation in children. This CDR3 has 12 amino acids. V was shortened by 5 bases and J by 5 bases, with 8 bases between the two germline ends. CDR1 and CDR2 (germline): PRHDT, FYEKMQ (reference sequence). Unique molecular identifiers featured in how the TCRbeta library was prepared. MiXCR, applied by TCRdb to the PCR reads, yields one record per CDR3 protein. The sample has about 600,000 distinct CDR3 sequences, more than 20% seen once; the top ten hold less than 15%. The J gene is TRBJ2-3, the V gene TRBV13; no clear D gene. This receptor was identified in a boy younger than two who had a stem cell transplant for acute myeloid leukemia, so the T cells may come from the graft donor. Here the sequenced sample was PBMCs, mostly from graft donor cells, taken 360 days after TCRalphabeta/CD19-depleted stem cell transplant. This chain's CDR3 is CASSPALDTQYF. In nucleotides, the CDR3 is TGTGCCAGCAGCCCAGCCCTAGATACGCAGTATTTT.